This TCR beta chain originates from a study of CD8+ T cells in alopecia areata. cDNA prepared by RNA extraction and subsequent reverse transcription served as the template for sequencing. The table came from immunoSEQ multiplex PCR; TCRdb's copy has only in-frame clones and leaves some out. The table shows about 140,000 clones, with less than 75% occurring only once. Per germline, CDR1 SGHRS and CDR2 YFSETQ. The CDR3 extends over 16 amino acids. Germline trimming cut 1 base from V and 4 bases from J; bases unmatched to any gene: 5. Sequenced material: CD8+ T cells sorted from blood. This clonotype was sampled from a human donor in good health. The rearrangement uses TRBV5-1 and TRBJ2-1; 10 bases fit TRBD2. The CDR3 reads CASSLSTSGIYNEQFF. DNA for the CDR3: TGCGCCAGCAGCTTGTCTACTAGCGGGATTTACAATGAGCAGTTCTTC.